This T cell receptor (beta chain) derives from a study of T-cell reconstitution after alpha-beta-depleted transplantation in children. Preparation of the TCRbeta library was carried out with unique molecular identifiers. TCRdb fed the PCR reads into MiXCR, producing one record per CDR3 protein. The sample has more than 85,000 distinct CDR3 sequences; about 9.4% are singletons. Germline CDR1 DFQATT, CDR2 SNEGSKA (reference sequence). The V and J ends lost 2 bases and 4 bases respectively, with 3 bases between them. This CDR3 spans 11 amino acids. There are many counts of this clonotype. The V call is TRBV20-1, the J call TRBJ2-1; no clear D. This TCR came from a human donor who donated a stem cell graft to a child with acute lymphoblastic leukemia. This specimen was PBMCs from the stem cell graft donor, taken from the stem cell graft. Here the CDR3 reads CSARPYNEQFF. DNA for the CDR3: TGCAGTGCTAGACCATACAATGAGCAGTTCTTC.